This TCR beta chain derives from a study of early T cells in non-severe SARS-CoV-2 infection. This clonotype was picked up a small number of times. TCRdb processed the 5' RACE reads anew with MiXCR; each CDR3 protein has one entry. The sample yields tens of thousands of distinct CDR3 sequences, over 5% seen once. The CDR3 totals 12 residues. V was cut by 9 bases and J by 7 bases, with 15 bases left in between. Looked up from germline, CDR1 is SNHLY and CDR2 is FYNNEI. This sequence was found in an adult who was a healthcare worker with PCR-confirmed SARS-CoV-2 infection or an uninfected control (not recorded which). The gene calls are TRBV2 and TRBJ1-1; D might be TRBD1 (5 bases). The sequencing input was whole blood. The CDR3 DNA reads TGTGCCAGTTTTTCAGGGTTTGGTGAAGCTTTCTTT. Protein sequence: CASFSGFGEAFF.